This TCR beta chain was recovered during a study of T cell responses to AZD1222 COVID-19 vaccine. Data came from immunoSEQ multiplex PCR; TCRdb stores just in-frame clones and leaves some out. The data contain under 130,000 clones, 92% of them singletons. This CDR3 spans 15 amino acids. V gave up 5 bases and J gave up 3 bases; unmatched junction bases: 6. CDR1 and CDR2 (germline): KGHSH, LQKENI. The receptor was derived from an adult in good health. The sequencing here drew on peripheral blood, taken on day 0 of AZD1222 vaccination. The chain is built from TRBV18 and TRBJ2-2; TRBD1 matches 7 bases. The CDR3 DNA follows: TGTGCCAGCTCATTGGACAGGCCGGACACCGGGGAGCTGTTTTTT. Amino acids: CASSLDRPDTGELFF.